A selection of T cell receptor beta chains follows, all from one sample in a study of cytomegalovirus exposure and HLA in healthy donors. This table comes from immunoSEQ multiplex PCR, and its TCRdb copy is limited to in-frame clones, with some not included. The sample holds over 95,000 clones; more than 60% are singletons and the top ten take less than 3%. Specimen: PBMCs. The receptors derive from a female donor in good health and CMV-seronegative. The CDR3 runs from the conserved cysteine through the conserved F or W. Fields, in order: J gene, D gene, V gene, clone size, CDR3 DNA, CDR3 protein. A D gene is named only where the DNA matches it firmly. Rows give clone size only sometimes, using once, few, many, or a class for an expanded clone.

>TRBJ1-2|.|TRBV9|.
TGTGCCAGCAGCCCTGGGTCGACAGGAGGCTACACCTTC
CASSPGSTGGYTF
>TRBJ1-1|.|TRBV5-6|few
TGTGCCAGCAGCTTGGAGGGTGGGAGCACTGAAGCTTTCTTT
CASSLEGGSTEAFF
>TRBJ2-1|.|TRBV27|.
TGTGCCAGCAGTTACGCCGGCCGACAGCTTTACAATGAGCAGTTCTTC
CASSYAGRQLYNEQFF
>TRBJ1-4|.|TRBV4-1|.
TGCGCCAGCAGCCAAGTTGGAGGGGACGGAAAACTGTTTTTT
CASSQVGGDGKLFF
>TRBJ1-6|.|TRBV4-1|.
TGCGCCAGCAGCCGCGCAGAGGGCGTAAGGTTGGATTCACCCCTCCACTTT
CASSRAEGVRLDSPLHF
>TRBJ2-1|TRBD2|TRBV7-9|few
TGTGCCAGCAGCTTAGGAGCGGGATTCACCTACAATGAGCAGTTCTTC
CASSLGAGFTYNEQFF
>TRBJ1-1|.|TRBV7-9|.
TGTTCCAGCAGCCCGCGAGGGACTGAAGCTTTCTTT
CSSSPRGTEAFF
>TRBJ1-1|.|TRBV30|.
TGTGCCTGGAGCTTATGGGGAACAGGGAACACTGAAGCTTTCTTT
CAWSLWGTGNTEAFF
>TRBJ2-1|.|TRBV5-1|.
TGCGCCAGCAGCGGGTTAGAGGGCCCACCTTACAATGAGCAGTTCTTC
CASSGLEGPPYNEQFF
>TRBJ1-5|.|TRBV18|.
TGTGCCAGCTGGGGGGGGGCGTATAATCAGCCCCAGCATTTT
CASWGGAYNQPQHF
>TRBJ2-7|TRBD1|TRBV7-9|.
TGTGCCAGCACTTCGACAGGGAGCTCCTACGAGCAGTACTTC
CASTSTGSSYEQYF
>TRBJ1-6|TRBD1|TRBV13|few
TGTGCCAGCAGCTTAGGCCGTGGACAGGGACATTCACCCCTCCACTTT
CASSLGRGQGHSPLHF
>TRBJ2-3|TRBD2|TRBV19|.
TGTGCCAGTAAGGACAGCGGGGGGGCGGCAGATACGCAGTATTTT
CASKDSGGAADTQYF
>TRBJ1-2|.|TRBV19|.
TGTGCCAGTAGACTACAGGACTATGGCTACACCTTC
CASRLQDYGYTF